The 3 T cell receptor beta chains below all came from one sample that was sequenced in a study of sequential checkpoint blockade in melanoma. Profiled with immunoSEQ multiplex PCR; TCRdb holds only in-frame clones, not every one. This sample has some 17,000 clones, with around 74% found just once. Stated treatment: randomized to nivolumab then ipilimumab (arm A) or the reverse (arm B). The sample consisted of CD8+ T cells sorted from blood (inferred from file names), taken from a patient given nivolumab and ipilimumab in sequence. The receptors shown here come from a human donor with melanoma.

The rearrangement links TRBV27 to TRBJ2-1, with 9 nucleotides matching TRBD2. The CDR3 has 16 residues. V was pared by 8 bases and J by 9 bases, with 17 bases of the junction left unmatched. The germline V gene encodes CDR1 MNHEY and CDR2 SMNVEV (reference sequence). The CDR3 sequence is CASRIYGTSSLFEQFF. The CDR3 DNA sequence: TGTGCCAGCCGTATATACGGGACTAGCTCATTGTTTGAGCAGTTCTTC.

This chain joins TRBV11-3 and TRBJ2-7; possibly TRBD1 for D (7 bases). Germline CDR1 is SGHNT and CDR2 is YENEEA. The CDR3 has 13 residues. The V end lost 5 bases, the J end lost 4 bases, and 12 bases lay between the germline ends. In DNA form, the CDR3 reads TGTGCCAGCAGCCCGCGGGACAGATACGAGCAGTACTTC. Amino acid sequence: CASSPRDRYEQYF.

The chain carries TRBV6-1 and TRBJ1-4; no clear D gene. Germline lookup yields CDR1 MNHNS and CDR2 SASEGT. V was clipped by 2 bases and J by 0 bases, with 7 bases between them. The CDR3 spans 15 residues. CDR3 DNA sequence: TGTGCCAGCAGTGAATCTATAGCAACTAATGAAAAACTGTTTTTT. It is translated as CASSESIATNEKLFF.